These T cell receptor beta chains were read from a single sample in a study of T-cell reconstitution after alpha-beta-depleted transplantation in children. TCRdb reprocessed the PCR reads via MiXCR and lists one record per CDR3 protein. The sample lists about 310,000 distinct CDR3 sequences, approximately 23% occurring once. The sample was PBMCs, mostly from graft donor cells, taken 180 days after TCRalphabeta/CD19-depleted stem cell transplant. These receptor sequences come from a male patient between 10 and 17 years old who had a stem cell transplant for acute lymphoblastic leukemia, so the T cells may come from the graft donor. Each CDR3 is given with its conserved first and last residue. The D gene is left open where the match is weak.

V gene: TRBV5-1; J gene: TRBJ2-3; D gene: NA; CDR3 protein: CASSLEGADTQYF
V gene: TRBV7-3; J gene: TRBJ2-2; D gene: NA; CDR3 protein: CASSFRAFEGGLFF
V gene: TRBV4-3; J gene: TRBJ2-5; D gene: NA; CDR3 protein: CASSQDYWAETQYF
V gene: TRBV6-2/TRBV6-3; J gene: TRBJ2-7; D gene: NA; CDR3 protein: CASSYYPVSYEQYF
V gene: TRBV7-7; J gene: TRBJ2-1; D gene: TRBD2; CDR3 protein: CASSLGLAGAHNEQFF
V gene: TRBV5-1; J gene: TRBJ2-2; D gene: TRBD1; CDR3 protein: CASSLYRQGAGELFF
V gene: TRBV10-3; J gene: TRBJ2-5; D gene: TRBD2; CDR3 protein: CAIKSTSDQETQYF
V gene: TRBV12-3/TRBV12-4; J gene: TRBJ2-7; D gene: NA; CDR3 protein: CASSYRYSYEQYF
V gene: TRBV7-3; J gene: TRBJ2-1; D gene: NA; CDR3 protein: CASSLTTVGEQFF
V gene: TRBV5-1; J gene: TRBJ2-7; D gene: TRBD2; CDR3 protein: CASSETSGSYYEQYF
V gene: TRBV5-1; J gene: TRBJ1-1; D gene: TRBD1; CDR3 protein: CASSLDRAGGSEAFF
V gene: TRBV6-1; J gene: TRBJ1-5; D gene: NA; CDR3 protein: CASSVSRTDYSNQPQHF
V gene: TRBV12-3/TRBV12-4; J gene: TRBJ2-1; D gene: TRBD2; CDR3 protein: CASIPDLRENNEQFF
V gene: TRBV25-1; J gene: TRBJ2-5; D gene: TRBD1; CDR3 protein: CASSELGTGTQETQYF
V gene: TRBV24-1; J gene: TRBJ2-5; D gene: TRBD2; CDR3 protein: CATSDPTSPGRGETQYF
V gene: TRBV20-1; J gene: TRBJ2-2; D gene: NA; CDR3 protein: CSARTRLNTGELFF
V gene: TRBV3-1; J gene: TRBJ2-3; D gene: TRBD2; CDR3 protein: CASSPETSGRGADTQYF
V gene: TRBV9; J gene: TRBJ2-3; D gene: TRBD2; CDR3 protein: CASSVPNGRGFSTDTQYF
V gene: TRBV2; J gene: TRBJ1-1; D gene: NA; CDR3 protein: CASSHPQVMNTEAFF
V gene: TRBV7-9; J gene: TRBJ2-1; D gene: NA; CDR3 protein: CASSSNRDSEFF
V gene: TRBV2; J gene: TRBJ1-1; D gene: NA; CDR3 protein: CASSGRVMNTEAFF
V gene: TRBV5-5; J gene: TRBJ2-7; D gene: NA; CDR3 protein: CASSPAEGEQYF
V gene: TRBV11-2; J gene: TRBJ1-1; D gene: TRBD1; CDR3 protein: CASSLPKAGTGETEAFF
V gene: TRBV12-3/TRBV12-4; J gene: TRBJ2-1; D gene: NA; CDR3 protein: CASSWTYNEQFF
V gene: TRBV7-9; J gene: TRBJ2-1; D gene: TRBD2; CDR3 protein: CASSSPGTRDNEQFF
V gene: TRBV7-8; J gene: TRBJ2-1; D gene: NA; CDR3 protein: CASSLARKHNEQFF
V gene: TRBV27; J gene: TRBJ2-7; D gene: TRBD1; CDR3 protein: CASSLHLTGKEQYF
V gene: TRBV29-1; J gene: TRBJ2-1; D gene: NA; CDR3 protein: CSVDGTLNEQFF
V gene: TRBV20-1; J gene: TRBJ2-3; D gene: NA; CDR3 protein: CSALIAAGTDTQYF
V gene: TRBV5-1; J gene: TRBJ2-2; D gene: NA; CDR3 protein: CASSLARTNTGELFF
V gene: TRBV28; J gene: TRBJ1-3; D gene: NA; CDR3 protein: CASSLHTGNTIYF
V gene: TRBV27; J gene: TRBJ2-2; D gene: NA; CDR3 protein: CASSLSLLGELFF
V gene: TRBV24-1; J gene: TRBJ2-1; D gene: NA; CDR3 protein: CATSDFGRGRIVPNEQFF
V gene: TRBV12-3/TRBV12-4; J gene: TRBJ2-4; D gene: TRBD1; CDR3 protein: CASSLGYRGNIQYF
V gene: TRBV7-3; J gene: TRBJ1-1; D gene: NA; CDR3 protein: CASSLSMGTEAFF